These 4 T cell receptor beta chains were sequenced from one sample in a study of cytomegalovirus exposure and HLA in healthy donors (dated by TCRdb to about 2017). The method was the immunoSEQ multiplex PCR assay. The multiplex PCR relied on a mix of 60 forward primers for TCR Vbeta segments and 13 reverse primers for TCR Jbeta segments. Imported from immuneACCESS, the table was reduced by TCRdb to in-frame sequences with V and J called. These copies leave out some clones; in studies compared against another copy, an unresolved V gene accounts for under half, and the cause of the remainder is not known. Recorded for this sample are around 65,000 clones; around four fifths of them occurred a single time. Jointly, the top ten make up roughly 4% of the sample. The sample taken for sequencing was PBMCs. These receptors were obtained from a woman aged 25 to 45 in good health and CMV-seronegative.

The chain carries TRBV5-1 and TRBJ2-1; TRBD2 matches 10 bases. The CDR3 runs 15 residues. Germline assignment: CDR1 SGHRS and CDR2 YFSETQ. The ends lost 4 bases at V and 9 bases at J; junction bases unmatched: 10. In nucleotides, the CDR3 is TGCGCCAGCAGCGGGACGAGCGGGGGGGCCGGTGAGCAGTTCTTC. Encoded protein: CASSGTSGGAGEQFF.

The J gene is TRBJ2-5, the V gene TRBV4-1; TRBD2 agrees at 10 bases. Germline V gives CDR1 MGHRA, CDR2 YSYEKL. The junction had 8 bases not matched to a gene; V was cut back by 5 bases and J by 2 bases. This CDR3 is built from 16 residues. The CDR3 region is CASSATSGPLQETQYF. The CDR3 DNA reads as TGCGCCAGCAGCGCGACTAGCGGGCCATTACAAGAGACCCAGTACTTC.

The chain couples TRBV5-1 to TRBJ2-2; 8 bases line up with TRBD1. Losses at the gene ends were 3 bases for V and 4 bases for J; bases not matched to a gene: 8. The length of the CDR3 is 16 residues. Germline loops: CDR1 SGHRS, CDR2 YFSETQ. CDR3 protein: CASSSRQGAGTGELFF. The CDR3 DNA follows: TGCGCCAGCAGCTCTCGGCAGGGGGCGGGCACCGGGGAGCTGTTTTTT.

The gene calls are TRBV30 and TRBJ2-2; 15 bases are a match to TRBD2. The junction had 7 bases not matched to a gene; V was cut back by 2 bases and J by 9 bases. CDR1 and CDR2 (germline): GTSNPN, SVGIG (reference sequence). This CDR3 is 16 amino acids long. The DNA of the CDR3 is TGTGCCTGGAGTTACGGACTAGCGGGGGGGTCTAGGGAGCTGTTTTTT. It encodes CAWSYGLAGGSRELFF. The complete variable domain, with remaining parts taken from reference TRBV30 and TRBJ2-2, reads SQTIHQWPATLVQPVGSPLSLECTVEGTSNPNLYWYRQAAGRGLQLLFYSVGIGQISSEVPQNLSASRPQDRQFILSSKKLLLSDSGFYLCAWSYGLAGGSRELFFGEGSRLTVL.